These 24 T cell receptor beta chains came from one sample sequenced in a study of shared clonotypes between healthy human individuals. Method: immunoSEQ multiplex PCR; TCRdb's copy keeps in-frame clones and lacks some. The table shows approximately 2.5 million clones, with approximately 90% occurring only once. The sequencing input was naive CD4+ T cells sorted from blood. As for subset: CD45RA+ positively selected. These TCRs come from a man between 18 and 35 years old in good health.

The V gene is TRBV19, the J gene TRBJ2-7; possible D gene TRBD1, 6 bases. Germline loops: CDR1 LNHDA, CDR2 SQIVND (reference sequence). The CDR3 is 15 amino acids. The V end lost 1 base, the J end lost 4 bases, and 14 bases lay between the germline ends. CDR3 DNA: TGTGCCAGTAGTATAGGCCGGGACAAACCTTACGAGCAGTACTTC. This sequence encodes CASSIGRDKPYEQYF.

The CDR3 region is CASSSGTGVYGYTF. DNA for the CDR3: TGTGCCAGCAGTTCCGGGACAGGGGTTTATGGCTACACCTTC. This chain uses TRBV6-1 with TRBJ1-2; 10 bases are a match to TRBD1. Germline V CDR1 and CDR2: MNHNS, SASEGT. The CDR3 covers 14 residues. V lost 5 bases and J lost 5; bases outside the gene matches: 5.

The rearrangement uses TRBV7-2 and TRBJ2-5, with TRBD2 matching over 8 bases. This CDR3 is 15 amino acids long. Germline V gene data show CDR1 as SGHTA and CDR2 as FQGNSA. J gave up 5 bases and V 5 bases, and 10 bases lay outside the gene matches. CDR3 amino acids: CASSPSWTSLETQYF. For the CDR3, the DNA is TGTGCCAGCAGCCCCAGCTGGACTAGCTTGGAGACCCAGTACTTC.

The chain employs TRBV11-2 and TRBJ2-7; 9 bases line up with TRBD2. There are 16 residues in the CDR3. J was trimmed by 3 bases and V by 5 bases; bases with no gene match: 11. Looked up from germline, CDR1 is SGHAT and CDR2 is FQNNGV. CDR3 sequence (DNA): TGTGCCAGCAGCCTTGACCGCCTAGCGGGGCTCTACGAGCAGTACTTC. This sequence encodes CASSLDRLAGLYEQYF.

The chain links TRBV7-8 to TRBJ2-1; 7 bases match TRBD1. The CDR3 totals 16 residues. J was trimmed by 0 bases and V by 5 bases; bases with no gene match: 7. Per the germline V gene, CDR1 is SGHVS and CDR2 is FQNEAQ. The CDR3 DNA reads TGTGCCAGCAGCCTAATTCAGGGGGTCTCCTACAATGAGCAGTTCTTC. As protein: CASSLIQGVSYNEQFF.

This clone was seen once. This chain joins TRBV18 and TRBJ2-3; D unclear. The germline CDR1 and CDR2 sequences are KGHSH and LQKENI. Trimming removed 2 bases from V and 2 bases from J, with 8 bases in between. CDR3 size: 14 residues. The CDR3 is CASSPETHTDTQYF. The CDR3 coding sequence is TGTGCCAGCTCACCAGAAACCCACACAGATACGCAGTATTTT.

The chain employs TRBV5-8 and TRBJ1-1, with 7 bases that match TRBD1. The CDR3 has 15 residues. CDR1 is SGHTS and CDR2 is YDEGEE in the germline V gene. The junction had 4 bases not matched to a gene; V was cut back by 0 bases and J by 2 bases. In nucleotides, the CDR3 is TGTGCCAGCAGCTTGGTCGGGACAGCCAACACTGAAGCTTTCTTT. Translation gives CASSLVGTANTEAFF.

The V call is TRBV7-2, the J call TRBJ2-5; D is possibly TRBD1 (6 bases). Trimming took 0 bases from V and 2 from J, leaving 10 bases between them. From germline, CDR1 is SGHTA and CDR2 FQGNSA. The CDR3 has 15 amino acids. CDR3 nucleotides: TGTGCCAGCAGCTTAGCCGACAGGCTGCAAGAGACCCAGTACTTC. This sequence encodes CASSLADRLQETQYF.

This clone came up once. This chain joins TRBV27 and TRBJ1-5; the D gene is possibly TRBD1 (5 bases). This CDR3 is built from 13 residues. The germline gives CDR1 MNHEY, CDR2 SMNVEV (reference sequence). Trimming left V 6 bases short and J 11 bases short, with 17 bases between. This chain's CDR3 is CASRAGGSKAQHF. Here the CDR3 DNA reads TGTGCCAGCAGGGCGGGGGGGTCCAAAGCCCAGCATTTT.

CDR3 DNA: TGCGCCAGCAGTGGGTCGGTGAACGCCGTAGTGCGTGAGCAGTTCTTC. Encoded protein: CASSGSVNAVVREQFF. The genes are TRBV10-1 and TRBJ2-1; no clear D gene. V was trimmed by 4 bases and J by 9 bases, leaving 22 bases between them. This CDR3 region has 16 residues. The germline V gene encodes CDR1 WNHNN and CDR2 SYGVQD (reference sequence).

The CDR3 sequence: CASSQPGGGEAFF. DNA for the CDR3: TGTGCCAGCAGCCAGCCCGGGGGCGGAGAAGCTTTCTTT. The genes are TRBV7-3 and TRBJ1-1, with a possible D match to TRBD1 (6 bases). This CDR3 is 13 amino acids long. Deletions cut 5 bases from V and 8 bases from J, with 15 bases between. Germline V gives CDR1 SGHTA, CDR2 FQGTGA.

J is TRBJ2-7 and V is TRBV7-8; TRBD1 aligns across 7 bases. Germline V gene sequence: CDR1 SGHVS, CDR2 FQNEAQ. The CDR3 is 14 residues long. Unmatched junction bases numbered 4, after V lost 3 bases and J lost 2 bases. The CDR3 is CASSLTGTAYEQYF. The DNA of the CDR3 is TGTGCCAGCAGCTTGACAGGGACGGCCTACGAGCAGTACTTC. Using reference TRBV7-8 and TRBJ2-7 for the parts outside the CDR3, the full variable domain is GAGVSQSPRYKVAKRGQDVALRCDPISGHVSLFWYQQALGQGPEFLTYFQNEAQLDKSGLPSDRFFAERPEGSVSTLKIQRTQQEDSAVYLCASSLTGTAYEQYFGPGTRLTVT.

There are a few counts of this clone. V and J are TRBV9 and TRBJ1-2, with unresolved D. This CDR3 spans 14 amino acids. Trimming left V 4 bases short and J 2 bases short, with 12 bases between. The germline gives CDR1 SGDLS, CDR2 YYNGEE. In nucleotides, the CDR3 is TGTGCCAGCAGCCCGCTTGGAGGGAACTATGGCTACACCTTC. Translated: CASSPLGGNYGYTF.

This CDR3 is CATSRERGLEQFF. The CDR3, as DNA: TGTGCCACCAGCAGAGAAAGGGGGCTTGAGCAGTTCTTC. This chain joins TRBV15 and TRBJ2-1; 7 bases map to TRBD1. J lost 9 bases, V lost 0 bases, and 2 bases had no gene match. The CDR3 runs 13 residues. CDR1 is LNHNV, CDR2 YYDKDF, per germline (reference sequence).

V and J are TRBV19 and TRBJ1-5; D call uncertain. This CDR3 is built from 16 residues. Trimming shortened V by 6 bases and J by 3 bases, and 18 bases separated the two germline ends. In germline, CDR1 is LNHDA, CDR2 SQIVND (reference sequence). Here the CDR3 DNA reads TGTGCCAGTAGAACCTACAGTGTGGGGAACAATCAGCCCCAGCATTTT. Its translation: CASRTYSVGNNQPQHF.

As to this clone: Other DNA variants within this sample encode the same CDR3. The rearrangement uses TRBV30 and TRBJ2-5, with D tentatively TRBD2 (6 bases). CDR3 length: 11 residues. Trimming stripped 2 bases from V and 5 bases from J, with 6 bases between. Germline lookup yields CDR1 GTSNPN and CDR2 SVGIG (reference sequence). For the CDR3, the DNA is TGTGCCTGGAGTCGGGGGGAGACCCAGTACTTC. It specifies CAWSRGETQYF.

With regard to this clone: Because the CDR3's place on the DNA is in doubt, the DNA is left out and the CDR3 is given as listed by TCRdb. The CDR3: CASSSSTGVHEQYF. The rearrangement links TRBV6-6 to TRBJ2-7; the listed D gene, TRBD1, was not tested against the DNA. Per germline, CDR1 MNHNY and CDR2 SVGAGI (reference sequence). The CDR3 adds up to 14 amino acids, both ends counted.

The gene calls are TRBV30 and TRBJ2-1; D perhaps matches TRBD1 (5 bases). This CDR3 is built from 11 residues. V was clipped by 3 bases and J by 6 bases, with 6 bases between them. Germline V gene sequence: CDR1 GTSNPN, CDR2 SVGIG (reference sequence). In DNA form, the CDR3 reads TGTGCCTGGAGAGACAGCAATGAGCAGTTCTTC. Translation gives CAWRDSNEQFF.

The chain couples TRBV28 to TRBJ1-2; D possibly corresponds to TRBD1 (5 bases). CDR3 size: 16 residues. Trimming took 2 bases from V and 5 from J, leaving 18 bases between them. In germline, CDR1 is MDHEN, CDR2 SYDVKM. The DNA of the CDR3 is TGTGCCAGCAGTTTACCCCACGGCGCGGGGGGGTATGGCTACACCTTC. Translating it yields CASSLPHGAGGYGYTF.

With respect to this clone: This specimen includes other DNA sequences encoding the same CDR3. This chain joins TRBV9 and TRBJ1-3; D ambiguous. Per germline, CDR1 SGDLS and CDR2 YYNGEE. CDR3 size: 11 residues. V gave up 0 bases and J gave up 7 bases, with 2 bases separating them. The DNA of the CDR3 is TGTGCCAGCAGCGTAGGGAACACCATATATTTT. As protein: CASSVGNTIYF.

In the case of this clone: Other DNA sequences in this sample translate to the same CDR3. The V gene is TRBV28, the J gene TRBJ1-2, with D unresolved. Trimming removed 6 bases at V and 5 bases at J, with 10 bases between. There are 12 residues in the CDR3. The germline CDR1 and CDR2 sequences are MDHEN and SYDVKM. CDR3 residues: CASSPRRYGYTF. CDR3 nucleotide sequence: TGTGCCAGCAGCCCCAGGCGTTATGGCTACACCTTC.

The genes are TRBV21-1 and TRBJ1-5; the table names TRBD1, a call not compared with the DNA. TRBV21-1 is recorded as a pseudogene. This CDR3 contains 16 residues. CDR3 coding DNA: TGTGCCAGCAGCCCCCGTTTGACAGGGAACAATCAGCCCCAGCATTTT. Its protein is CASSPRLTGNNQPQHF.

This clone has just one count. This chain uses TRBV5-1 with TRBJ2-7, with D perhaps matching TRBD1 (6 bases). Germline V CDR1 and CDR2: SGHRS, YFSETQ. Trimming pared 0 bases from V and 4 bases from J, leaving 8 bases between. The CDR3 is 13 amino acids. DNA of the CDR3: TGCGCCAGCAGCTTGGTCAGGGGTTACGAGCAGTACTTC. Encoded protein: CASSLVRGYEQYF.

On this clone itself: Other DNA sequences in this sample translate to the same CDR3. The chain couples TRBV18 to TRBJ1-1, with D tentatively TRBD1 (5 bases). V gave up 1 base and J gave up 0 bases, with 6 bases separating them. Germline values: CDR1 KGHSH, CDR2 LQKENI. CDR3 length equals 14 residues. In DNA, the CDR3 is TGTGCCAGCTCACCACAGGGGATGAACACTGAAGCTTTCTTT. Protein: CASSPQGMNTEAFF.